This TCR beta chain was captured in a study of shared clonotypes between healthy human individuals (dated by TCRdb to about 2020). Notes on the research overall: A couple of women and a few men aged 18 to 49 years were included in the cohort. For each donor, three plates each were used for CD4 naive and CD4 memory, two plates were used for CD8 naive, and one plate was used for CD8 memory. The study deeply sequenced blood TCR repertoires of five healthy adults to estimate repertoire size and the extent of clonotype sharing between individuals. Different laboratories and diverse techniques were used to prepare libraries and sequence TCR repertoires, to increase sequencing depth and limit assay-specific biases. Between about 0.85 and 10 billion PBMCs per donor were obtained by leukapheresis. What the research found in general, with its limitations: Compared with non-shared clonotypes, clonotypes shared by all four sorted-subset donors had higher generation probabilities. Pairwise subsampling indicated that sequencing depth was expected to affect the degree of clonotype sharing among donors. Sharing across several donors was observed for about 5% of naive CD4, over 3% of naive CD8, over 2% of memory CD4, and roughly 0.43% of memory CD8 clonotypes. Even with the large sequencing depth, rarefaction of the sorted-subset datasets indicated that sequencing was incomplete. Estimated clonotype richness was generally larger for naive than for memory subsets. Only blood was sampled, and tissue TCR repertoires likely differ from those in blood. Because the study included only a small number of donors, the genetic and exposure-history diversity represented was limited.

From the cysteine up to the phenylalanine, the CDR3 has a length of 15 residues. Only the CDR3 part of the read is kept: 45 bases, read in frame from the first base. CDR1 and CDR2, looked up from the germline V gene (reference sequence), are SEHNR and FQNEAQ. V loses 1 base, J loses 0 bases, and the germline ends lie 10 bases apart. As regards this clone: Its antigen specificity is not known. Nothing much larger sits one base from this clone, and base qualities are not available.

CD8 naive samples were CD45RO-negative cells positively selected for CCR7, giving a CD45RA+CCR7+ population that excluded TemRA cells. Donors were healthy HIV-negative adults with no recently reported acute infections or vaccinations. Every donor was a Caucasian adult residing in Nashville, Tennessee, USA. Blood was collected by leukapheresis, and PBMCs were isolated by Ficoll-Histopaque density gradient centrifugation and then cryopreserved in liquid nitrogen vapor phase. Purity and quantity of every magnetically sorted T cell population were checked by analytical flow cytometry. From each sorted fraction, genomic DNA was isolated and quantified by UV absorbance on a Nanodrop 2000c. TCR CDR3 regions were amplified from genomic DNA by multiplex PCR using the deep immunoSEQ assay. Extracted genomic DNA from each cell subset was distributed evenly across all wells of several immunoSEQ 96-well plates, and each plate was treated as a replicate. Each replicate PCR for sorted subsets received roughly 200 ng genomic DNA, equal to about 30,000 T cell genomes. The purified libraries were quantified using a Qubit 3.0 fluorometer, sized with a Bioanalyzer 2100, and then quantified again using the KAPA Library Quantification kit. Each immunoSEQ 96-well plate was sequenced on its own single-read 150-cycle Illumina NextSeq 550 flow cell. Per the original workflow: Because only junctional sequences without quality scores were contained in the immunoSEQ output, filtering matching that applied to full-length reads could not be performed. To assign V/J genes and CDR3, sequences were annotated against IMGT germline references using PyIR, a Python wrapper for IgBLAST v1.9. Any read was removed if the V/J assignment was weak (E-value above 1e-6), the CDR3 was missing, or the read contained stop codons, out-of-frame junctions, or ambiguous translated residues. V3J clonotypes were defined as sequences sharing the same inferred V gene, J gene, and CDR3 amino acid sequence. To compute the percentage overlap between repertoires, the number of shared unique clonotypes was divided by the size of the smaller repertoire. Repertoire richness was assessed with RTK rarefaction, the Chao1 estimator, and Recon v2.1 estimates of unobserved clonotypes. Generation probabilities were computed with OLGA for all TCRbeta clonotypes obtained by the gDNA method from several donors. In its TCRdb copy, this immuneACCESS table keeps in-frame sequences only and misses some clones. Where compared with another copy, unresolved V genes explain less than half of these, and the others have no known cause. The D gene and trimming were derived from the DNA, and the V and J assignments and clone size from that table. The sample table records about 2.1 million clones; more than 85% of these occur just once. Jointly, the top ten make up about 1.5% of the sample.

The rearranged chain carries TRBV7-9 and TRBJ2-7; the D segment cannot be called with confidence. Sequencing was carried out using naive CD8+ T cells from PBMCs. Interpreted using the paper, the cell subset or site label stands for: CD45RA+CCR7+. The clonotype originates from a man between 18 and 35 years old in good health. Some clones in this sample may be carry-over from other donors' samples. The CDR3 in this case is CASSLGASNSYEQYF. DNA sequence: TGTGCCAGCAGCTTAGGGGCCTCTAACTCCTACGAGCAGTACTTC.